The sequence of this TCR beta chain was determined in a study of cytomegalovirus exposure and HLA in healthy donors (dated by TCRdb to 2016 to 2017). Describing the broader study: In an earlier analysis of approximately 500 of the donors, about 270 Gb of sequence data and about 110 million unique TCR beta sequences from about 179 million T cells were reported. Every repertoire in the discovery cohort had been generated on one and the same sequencing platform. An early release that covered some 630 HLA-typed donors contained around 300 gigabases of sequencing data and tens of millions of unique TCR sequences. Roughly five DR-DQ haplotypes were handled as single units for association and clustering because linkage in the cohort was strong. The T cell repertoires of some 670 subjects were profiled by immunosequencing and related to cytomegalovirus serostatus. Among 350 to 400 genotyped donors of the cohort, an average of around 240,000 unique TCR beta nucleotide sequences were sequenced per donor, roughly 18% of them non-productive. Of the 398 genotyped donors, approximately 83% fell in the genetic ancestry cluster associated with self-reported Caucasian donors. Besides the first cohort of some 670 subjects, a separate validation cohort made up of some 110 different subjects was used. Typing coverage varied by locus: roughly 629-640 donors for A, B, C, DRB1 and DQB1; approximately 560 for DQA1; around 570 for DPA1; under 490 for DPB1. The later analysis used no new phenotypic data to find candidate immune exposures, relying instead on TCR beta sequences and their occurrence across donors. To predict cytomegalovirus infection status, the study combined high-throughput TCR immunosequencing, statistical association of individual TCRs with disease status, and machine learning. The aim of the study was to test whether cataloging public T cell receptors could identify signatures of past pathogen exposure. Genome-wide SNP genotypes for about 60% of the roughly 700 donors were used in a later genetic analysis, which treated that subset as a discovery cohort. Donor age, sex, ethnicity and CMV serostatus were compiled alongside the repertoire data. An earlier analysis of around 580 of the donors used high-throughput TCR beta sequencing to judge whether each TCR beta V gene segment behaved as functional or pseudogenic. A later analysis re-examined previously published TCR beta repertoires from 600 to 700 donors and added high-resolution HLA genotyping to investigate patterns of TCR occurrence. HLA typing included class I and class II loci at four-digit resolution. Beyond this particular receptor, the publication reports: The sequencing pipeline was judged likely to have produced a cluster of highly shared sequence variants as a technical artifact. A further reported finding was that TCR beta sequences accurately predicted the HLA-A and HLA-B alleles for most subjects in the first cohort. In a later analysis, around 15,000 TCR beta sequences were associated with specific HLA alleles at a false discovery rate of 0.05. According to a later analysis, TCR association rates differed among HLA loci, with DRB1 alleles showing the most associated TCRs and HLA-C alleles showing the fewest. Strong co-occurrence of HLA alleles, especially DR and DQ, made assigning TCR associations to individual alleles difficult. A total of 164 TCR beta chains were listed by the study as associated with cytomegalovirus. According to the authors, the approach could potentially be generalized to other disease states and immunological phenotypes. V-gene and J-gene trimming of TCR beta chains was associated with a missense DCLRE1C variant in a later genetic analysis, and the association was replicated in an independent cohort. In this cohort, only TCR beta chains were sequenced, and detectable features were limited by the absence of alpha or paired-chain data. Some IMGT-functional V segments, including TRBV6-2 and TRBV6-3, could not be told apart with the 87-base-pair reads, so those segments were excluded. In vitro tests confirmed that three of the cytomegalovirus-associated TCR beta chains recognize cytomegalovirus antigens. According to a later analysis, parvovirus B19, influenza, CMV and Epstein-Barr virus appeared linked to several top co-occurrence clusters. The classifier was reported to diagnose cytomegalovirus status with high specificity and sensitivity in both the original cohort and the validation cohort. Correlated functional status among segregating V segments might be attributable to linkage disequilibrium, but an unknown experimental factor could not be ruled out. Because HLA typing was unavailable for some donors at each locus, only the typed subset was used in association tests. A later analysis found that most CMV-associated TCR beta chains appeared HLA-restricted, with HLA associations seemingly driven largely by CMV exposure. In an earlier analysis of some 640 of the donors, most TCR beta V segments were observed in productive rearrangements about 87% or about 30% of the time, broadly matching IMGT annotations. Because counts were too low, seventeen rarely observed V segments, including chromosome 9 orphons, were left out of the earlier analysis of roughly 600 of the donors. Across donors, most TCR sequences were observed very rarely, whereas some public TCRs were present in many individuals. Immune exposure information for the cohort was limited to CMV serostatus. According to a later genetic analysis, donors in an Asian-associated ancestry cluster had fewer N-insertions in productive TCRs than the roughly 670-donor mean. The presence/absence analyses assumed that sequencing depth was roughly uniform across donors, and that assumption may not be true. A later analysis found that HLA-associated TCR beta chains were more clonally expanded and had lower generation probabilities than equally common non-associated chains.

CDR1 SNHLY and CDR2 FYNNEI are derived from the germline V gene. The CDR3, cysteine through phenylalanine, is 12 amino acids long. Only CDR3 DNA is held: 36 bases, read in frame from base 1. V loses 7 bases of germline sequence and J loses 4 bases, and the interval between the two ends is 11 bases. In total, approximately 610 healthy bone marrow donors made up the cohort. All cohort members were sampled while nominally healthy, although unrecorded immune exposures were likely present. The donor was CMV seropositive and was included in the group of 250 to 300 seropositive cohort members. A peripheral blood sample was collected from each donor, and TCR beta sequencing was performed on peripheral blood mononuclear cells. The Qiagen DNeasy Blood Extraction Kit was used to extract genomic DNA from the blood cell samples. Receptor amplification or capture employed the immunoSEQ multiplex PCR assay. The multiplex PCR relied on a mix of 60 forward primers for TCR Vbeta segments and 13 reverse primers for TCR Jbeta segments. The CDR3 region of rearranged TCR beta genes was amplified from genomic DNA by a multiplex PCR assay. The amplified TCR beta libraries were sequenced on the Illumina HiSeq System as 87-base-pair reads. In the paper's pipeline: A later analysis tallied 75 million to 85 million unique TCR beta chains across the 666 repertoires, and approximately 12 million of those chains were shared by two or more donors. Raw reads were error-corrected and collapsed into unique sequences with a nearest-neighbor algorithm that merged closely related sequences to remove PCR and sequencing errors. To assign V, D and J gene segments, CDR3 sequences were aligned to IMGT reference sequences. Each retained sequence needed at least a six-nucleotide match to both a V gene segment and a J gene segment. Rearrangements were called productive when the CDR3 lacked stop codons and stayed in frame with V and J; all others were non-productive. Following IMGT convention, CDR3 was defined as the stretch from the second conserved V-encoded cysteine to the conserved J-encoded phenylalanine. Sequences without an unambiguous match to a single V gene segment were excluded from the earlier analysis of a few hundred of the donors. In an earlier analysis of some 590 of the donors, a V segment was called functional when productive rearrangements were above 56.7%, and segregating when the standard deviation between donors exceeded 5%. A statistical classification framework was built for diagnosing cytomegalovirus status from the catalog of TCR beta chain sequences. In a later analysis, V and J genes were assigned by comparing TCR nucleotide sequences against IMGT/GENE-DB human TR gene sequences. In a later analysis, CDR3 sequences and most-parsimonious VDJ recombination scenarios were assigned using the TCRdist pipeline. In a later analysis, every TCR beta chain was defined by the combination of its CDR3 amino acid sequence and its V-gene family, and reads without a unique V-gene family were dropped. In a later analysis, fewer than 650 highly shared, low-generation-probability nucleotide sequences were removed to address suspected cross-contamination and a sequencing artifact. A later analysis calculated a clonal expansion index for each public chain from normalized within-repertoire ranks of inferred template counts. Generation probabilities in a later analysis came from a VDJ recombination model fitted to out-of-frame rearrangements, and those results were checked against IGoR. A later analysis scored TCR-TCR, TCR-HLA and TCR-CMV co-occurrence with hypergeometric tests, applying a repertoire-size bias correction to TCR pairs. To estimate false discovery rates, a later analysis permuted the HLA or CMV assignments 20 times. In a later analysis, co-occurring TCRs were grouped with DBSCAN, and TCRdist sequence similarity was added when clustering was performed within HLA-allele-positive subsets. For co-occurrence clustering, repertoires with fewer than 30,000 or more than 120,000 public chains were excluded, along with five or six repertoires with anomalous nucleotide sharing. TCRdb took over this immuneACCESS table, retaining in-frame rearrangements with V and J assigned. Such tables are incomplete; in checked studies, under half of the missing clones stem from an unresolved V gene, and the remainder is unexplained. D and trimming come from the DNA, and the V and J calls and clone size come from that table. The sample table records about 76,000 clones; around 80% of these occur just once. The ten largest clones take up around 2.7% of the sample.

Remarks on this clone: The antigen it recognizes is unknown. No base quality values were provided; no much bigger clone lies one nucleotide off.

Recombination linked TRBV2 to TRBJ2-7; the D region possibly corresponds to TRBD2 (5 bases align). Sequencing was performed on PBMCs. This clonotype originated in a male donor in good health and CMV-seropositive. The CDR3 has the sequence CASKRSVYEQYF. The DNA sequence is given as TGTGCCAGCAAGCGGTCAGTTTACGAGCAGTACTTC. When the CDR3 is completed using the reference TRBV2 and TRBJ2-7 genes on either side, the full variable domain is EPEVTQTPSHQVTQMGQEVILRCVPISNHLYFYWYRQILGQKVEFLVSFYNNEISEKSEIFDDQFSVERPDGSNFTLKIRSTKLEDSAMYFCASKRSVYEQYFGPGTRLTVT.